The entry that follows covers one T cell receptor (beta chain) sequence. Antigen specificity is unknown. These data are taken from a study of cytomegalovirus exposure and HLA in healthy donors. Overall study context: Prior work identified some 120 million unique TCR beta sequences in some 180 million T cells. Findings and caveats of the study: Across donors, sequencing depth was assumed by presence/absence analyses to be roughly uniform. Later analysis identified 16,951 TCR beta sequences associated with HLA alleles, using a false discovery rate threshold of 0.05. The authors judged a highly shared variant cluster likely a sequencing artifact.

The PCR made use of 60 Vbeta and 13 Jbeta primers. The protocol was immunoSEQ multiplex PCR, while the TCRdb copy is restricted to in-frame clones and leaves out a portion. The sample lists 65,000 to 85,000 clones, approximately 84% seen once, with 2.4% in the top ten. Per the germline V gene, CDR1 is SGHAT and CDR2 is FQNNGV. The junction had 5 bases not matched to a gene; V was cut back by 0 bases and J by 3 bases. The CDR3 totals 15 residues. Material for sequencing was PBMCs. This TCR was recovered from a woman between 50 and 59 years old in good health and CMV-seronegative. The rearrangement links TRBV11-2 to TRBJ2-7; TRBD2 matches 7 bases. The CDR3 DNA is TGTGCCAGCAGCTTAGAGGGGAGGGCCCTCTACGAGCAGTACTTC. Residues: CASSLEGRALYEQYF.